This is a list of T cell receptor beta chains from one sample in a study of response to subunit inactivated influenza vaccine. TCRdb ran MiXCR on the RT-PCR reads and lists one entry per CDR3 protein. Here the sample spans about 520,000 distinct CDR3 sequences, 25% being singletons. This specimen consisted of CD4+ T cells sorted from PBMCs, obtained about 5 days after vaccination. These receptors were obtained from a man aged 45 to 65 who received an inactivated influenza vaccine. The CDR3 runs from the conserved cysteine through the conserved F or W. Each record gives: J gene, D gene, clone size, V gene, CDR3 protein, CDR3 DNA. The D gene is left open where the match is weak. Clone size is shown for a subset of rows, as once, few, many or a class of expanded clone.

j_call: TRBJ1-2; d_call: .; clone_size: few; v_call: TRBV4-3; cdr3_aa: CASSQSGGGAWGYTF; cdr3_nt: TGCGCCAGCAGCCAATCCGGGGGCGGGGCCTGGGGCTACACCTTC
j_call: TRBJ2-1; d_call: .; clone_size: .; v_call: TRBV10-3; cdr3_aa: CAISETGKSYNEQFF; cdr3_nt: TGTGCCATCAGTGAGACAGGGAAATCCTACAATGAGCAGTTCTTC
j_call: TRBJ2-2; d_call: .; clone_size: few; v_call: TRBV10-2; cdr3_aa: CASSEWRRGTGELFF; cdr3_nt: TGCGCCAGCAGTGAGTGGAGGCGAGGCACCGGGGAGCTGTTTTTT
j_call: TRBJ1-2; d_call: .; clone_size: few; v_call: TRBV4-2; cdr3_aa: CASSQKSGTTNYGYTF; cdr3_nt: TGTGCCAGCAGCCAGAAGTCCGGGACGACTAACTATGGCTACACCTTC
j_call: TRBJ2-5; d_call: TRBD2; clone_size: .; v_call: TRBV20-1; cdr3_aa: CSAISGSKRAQYF; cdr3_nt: TGCAGTGCTATTAGCGGGAGCAAGAGGGCCCAGTACTTC
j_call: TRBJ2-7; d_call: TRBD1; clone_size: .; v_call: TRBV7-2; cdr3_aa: CASSRDRGSSYEQYF; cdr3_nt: TGTGCCAGCAGCAGGGACAGGGGCAGCTCCTACGAGCAGTACTTC
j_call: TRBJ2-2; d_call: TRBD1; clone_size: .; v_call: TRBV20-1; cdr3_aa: CSASGTDGTGELFF; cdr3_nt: TGCAGTGCTTCCGGGACAGATGGAACCGGGGAGCTGTTTTTT
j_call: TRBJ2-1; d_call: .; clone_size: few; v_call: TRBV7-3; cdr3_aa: CASAESSVNEQFF; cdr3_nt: TGTGCCAGCGCCGAGTCCTCCGTCAATGAGCAGTTCTTC
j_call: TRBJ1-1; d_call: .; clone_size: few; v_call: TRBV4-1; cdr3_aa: CASSHPGVRTEAFF; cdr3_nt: TGCGCCAGCAGCCACCCCGGGGTCCGAACCGAAGCTTTCTTT
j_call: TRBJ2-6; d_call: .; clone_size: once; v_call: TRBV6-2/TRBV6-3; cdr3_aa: CATTPDSGANVLTF; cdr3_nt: TGTGCCACCACCCCGGACTCTGGGGCCAACGTCCTGACTTTC
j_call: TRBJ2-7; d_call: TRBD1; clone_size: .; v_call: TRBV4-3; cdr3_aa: CASSQGTGGRTYEQYF; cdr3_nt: TGCGCCAGCAGCCAGGGGACAGGGGGAAGGACCTACGAGCAGTACTTC
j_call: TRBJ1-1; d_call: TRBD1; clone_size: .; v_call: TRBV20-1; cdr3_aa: CSAISSTGSLKTEAFF; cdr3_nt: TGCAGTGCTATTTCCTCGACAGGGTCATTGAAGACTGAAGCTTTCTTT
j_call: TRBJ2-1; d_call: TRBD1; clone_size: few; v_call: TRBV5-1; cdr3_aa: CASSYRQGVNEQFF; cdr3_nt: TGCGCCAGCAGCTACCGACAGGGGGTCAATGAGCAGTTCTTC
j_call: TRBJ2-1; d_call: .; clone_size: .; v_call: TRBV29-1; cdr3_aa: CSALGRKNEQFF; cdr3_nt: TGCAGCGCCCTTGGGAGGAAGAATGAGCAGTTCTTC
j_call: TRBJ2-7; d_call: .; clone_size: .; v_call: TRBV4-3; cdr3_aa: CASSLQNGNYEQYF; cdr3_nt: TGCGCCAGCAGCCTACAAAACGGGAACTACGAGCAGTACTTC
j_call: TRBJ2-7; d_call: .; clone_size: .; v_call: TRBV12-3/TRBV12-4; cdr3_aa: CASSLATTRGYEQYF; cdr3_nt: TGTGCCAGCAGTTTAGCGACGACCCGGGGCTACGAGCAGTACTTC
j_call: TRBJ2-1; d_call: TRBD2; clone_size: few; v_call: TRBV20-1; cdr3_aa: CSVLAGGTYNEQFF; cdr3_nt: TGCAGTGTGCTAGCGGGGGGAACCTACAATGAGCAGTTCTTC
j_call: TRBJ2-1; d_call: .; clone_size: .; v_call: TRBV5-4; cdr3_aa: CASSSIALYNEQFF; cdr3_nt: TGTGCCAGCAGCTCAATAGCGCTCTACAATGAGCAGTTCTTC
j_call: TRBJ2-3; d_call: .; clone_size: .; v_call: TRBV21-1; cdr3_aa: CASSKNFQGAVPSTDTQYF; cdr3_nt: TGTGCCAGCAGCAAAAATTTCCAGGGCGCAGTTCCGAGCACAGATACGCAGTATTTT
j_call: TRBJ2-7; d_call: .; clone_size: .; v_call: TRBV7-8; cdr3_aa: CASSPQPRYEQYF; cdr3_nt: TGTGCCAGCAGCCCCCAGCCACGGTACGAGCAGTACTTC
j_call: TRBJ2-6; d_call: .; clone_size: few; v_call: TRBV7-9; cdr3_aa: CASSSLNVLTF; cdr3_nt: TGTGCCAGCAGCTCCCTCAACGTCCTGACTTTC
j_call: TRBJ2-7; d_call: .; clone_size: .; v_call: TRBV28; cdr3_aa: CASSSPTTRSYEQYF; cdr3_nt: TGTGCCAGCAGTTCGCCGACTACCCGCTCCTACGAGCAGTACTTC
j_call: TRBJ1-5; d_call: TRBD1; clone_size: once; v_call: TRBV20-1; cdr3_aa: CIARQGPNQPQHF; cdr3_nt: TGCATTGCTAGACAGGGGCCAAATCAGCCCCAGCATTTT